These 12 T cell receptor beta chains were all obtained from the same sample, sequenced in a study of control samples from healthy donors and cancer patients. Libraries were prepared by immunoSEQ multiplex PCR; TCRdb keeps only in-frame clonotypes and omits some of them. This repertoire shows approximately 140,000 clones, about 85% found once; its top ten account for around 8.2%. The specimen sequenced was blood. The origin of the receptors is a woman aged 25 to 45 in good health.

V gene TRBV4-2 combines with J gene TRBJ1-3; no definite D call. The CDR3 loop spans 15 amino acids. Germline CDR1 and CDR2: LGHNA and YNFKEQ. V lost 1 base and J 0 bases, leaving 7 bases between the germline ends. This CDR3 is CASSQVGISGNTIYF. The CDR3 DNA is TGTGCCAGCAGCCAAGTGGGGATCTCTGGAAACACCATATATTTT.

This sequence joins TRBV19 and TRBJ1-2, with D perhaps matching TRBD1 (6 bases). Germline V gene data show CDR1 as LNHDA and CDR2 as SQIVND (reference sequence). Between the trimmed V and J ends, which lost 7 bases and 7 bases, there was a span of 13 bases. This CDR3 is built from 12 residues. The CDR3 coding sequence is TGTGCCAGTAATCGCAGGGGACTTGGCTACACCTTC. It translates to CASNRRGLGYTF.

This chain links TRBV6-5 with TRBJ2-1, with D possibly TRBD1 on 6 matching bases. The germline V and J ends were trimmed by 4 bases and 8 bases, with 15 bases remaining between them. The CDR3 extends over 14 amino acids. CDR1 and CDR2 (germline): MNHEY, SVGAGI. CDR3 nucleotides: TGTGCCAGCAGTTGGGGGCTAGATATCGATGAGCAGTTCTTC. Amino acids: CASSWGLDIDEQFF.

This clone was picked up one time. V gene TRBV18 combines with J gene TRBJ1-5; D might be TRBD1 (5 bases). This CDR3 is built from 14 residues. Deletions cut 3 bases from V and 5 bases from J, with 11 bases between. Looked up from germline, CDR1 is KGHSH and CDR2 is LQKENI. For the CDR3, the DNA is TGTGCCAGCTCACCGCAGGTCAGGGATCAGCCCCAGCATTTT. Translated: CASSPQVRDQPQHF.

V usage is TRBV18 and J usage is TRBJ1-1; D may be TRBD1 (5 bases). CDR1 is KGHSH, CDR2 LQKENI, per germline. V lost 0 bases, J lost 5 bases, and 13 bases lay in between. The CDR3 contains 15 residues. The CDR3 here is CASSPPGGSWTEAFF. The CDR3 DNA reads as TGTGCCAGCTCACCACCGGGGGGTTCTTGGACTGAAGCTTTCTTT.

The V gene is TRBV18, the J gene TRBJ2-7, with D possibly being TRBD2 (6 bases). The CDR3 has 13 amino acids. The V gene's germline CDR1 is KGHSH and CDR2 LQKENI. Deletions cut 3 bases from V and 7 bases from J, with 13 bases between. CDR3 protein: CASSPAGRGEQYF. CDR3 nucleotide sequence: TGTGCCAGCTCACCTGCGGGGAGAGGAGAGCAGTACTTC.

V and J are TRBV27 and TRBJ2-4; 10 positions match TRBD2. Germline V gives CDR1 MNHEY, CDR2 SMNVEV (reference sequence). The CDR3 runs 16 residues. The trim removed 5 bases at V and 8 bases at J, leaving 12 bases unmatched. CDR3 DNA: TGTGCCAGCAGTCCGACAGCGGGAGGGCCTCGGGACATTCAGTACTTC. Its translation: CASSPTAGGPRDIQYF.

This chain connects TRBV6-5 to TRBJ2-7, with TRBD2 matching 7 bases. In germline, CDR1 is MNHEY, CDR2 SVGAGI. Germline trimming cut 4 bases from V and 2 bases from J; bases unmatched to any gene: 8. The CDR3 runs 15 residues. CDR3 residues: CASSFGGGDPYEQYF. DNA for the CDR3: TGTGCCAGCAGTTTTGGGGGAGGGGACCCCTACGAGCAGTACTTC.

The chain uses TRBV4-2 and TRBJ1-1; D call uncertain. CDR3 length: 14 residues. The germline CDR1 and CDR2 sequences are LGHNA and YNFKEQ. The V end was cut by 0 bases, the J end by 4 bases, with 9 bases between. The CDR3 nucleotides are TGTGCCAGCAGCCAAGACGGCGGAGGCACTGAAGCTTTCTTT. Translating it yields CASSQDGGGTEAFF.

CDR3 residues: CASSWGGTTGTRGTDTQYF. In nucleotides, the CDR3 is TGCGCCAGCAGCTGGGGGGGGACCACCGGGACCCGCGGGACAGATACGCAGTATTTT. The V gene is TRBV5-1, the J gene TRBJ2-3; 7 bases map to TRBD2. The CDR3 runs 19 residues. The V gene end was trimmed by 3 bases and the J gene end by 3 bases; junction bases not matched to a gene: 19. The germline gives CDR1 SGHRS, CDR2 YFSETQ.

This clone turned up a few times. The chain has TRBV18 and TRBJ2-2; 7 bases are shared with TRBD1. The V gene's germline CDR1 is KGHSH and CDR2 LQKENI. This CDR3 is built from 17 residues. The trim removed 4 bases at V and 5 bases at J, leaving 13 bases unmatched. The CDR3 reads CASSRETGTVRTGELFF. The CDR3 coding sequence is TGTGCCAGCTCACGCGAAACCGGGACAGTAAGGACCGGGGAGCTGTTTTTT.

The gene calls are TRBV7-2 and TRBJ1-1, with D uncertain. From germline, CDR1 is SGHTA and CDR2 FQGNSA. The CDR3 extends over 13 amino acids. Trimming removed 5 bases at V and 4 bases at J, with 11 bases between. This chain's CDR3 is CASSENRVTEAFF. The CDR3 region has the DNA TGTGCCAGCAGCGAGAACCGGGTCACTGAAGCTTTCTTT. Supplemented by reference TRBV7-2 and TRBJ1-1, the full variable domain reads GAGVSQSPSNKVTEKGKDVELRCDPISGHTALYWYRQSLGQGLEFLIYFQGNSAPDKSGLPSDRFSAERTGGSVSTLTIQRTQQEDSAVYLCASSENRVTEAFFGQGTRLTVV.